The entry below describes one T cell receptor (beta chain). Its antigen is unknown. Deletions cut 4 bases from V and 6 bases from J, with 11 bases between. Germline V gene sequence: CDR1 SGHTA, CDR2 FQGNSA. This CDR3 spans 13 amino acids. This entry comes from a study of identical twins. Study-wide points: The authors drew conclusions from cross-sectional statistical analysis rather than following the same donors. For out-of-frame alpha sequences shared by twins, low generation probability was in excess. Excess twin sharing in beta out-of-frame sequences was weaker.

Each cDNA held unique molecular identifiers, and template switching gave it a universal primer site. TCRdb called the 5' RACE reads again in MiXCR, with one record for every CDR3 protein. The table lists approximately 600,000 distinct CDR3 sequences, around 9.6% of them singletons. This same sample was also part of a study on yellow fever vaccine responses in identical twins.

The sample was PBMCs. The TCR comes from a woman between 18 and 30 years old in good health. The rearrangement joins TRBV7-2 to TRBJ2-3, with unresolved D. CDR3 in DNA: TGTGCCAGCAGCTCCCGCCTCCTGGATACGCAGTATTTT. Residues: CASSSRLLDTQYF.